The 30 T cell receptor beta chains below come from one sample, sequenced in a study of cytomegalovirus exposure and HLA in healthy donors. 60 Vbeta and 13 Jbeta primers were used in PCR. Only in-frame clones appear in the TCRdb table, and some are missing; sequencing was by immunoSEQ multiplex PCR. This table holds 250,000 or so clones, around nine tenths found once. The sequenced sample was PBMCs. The receptor set was obtained from a girl under 10 years old in good health and CMV-seronegative.

This clone appeared a single time. The gene calls are TRBV6-5 and TRBJ1-6, with 11 bases aligning to TRBD1. The CDR3 is 15 amino acids. V shed 3 bases, J shed 7 bases, and the junction held 2 bases outside the gene matches. Germline CDR1 is MNHEY and CDR2 is SVGAGI. The CDR3 region is CASSYWTGGNSPLHF. The DNA of the CDR3 is TGTGCCAGCAGTTATTGGACAGGGGGCAATTCACCCCTCCACTTT.

V and J are TRBV5-6 and TRBJ2-3; 8 bases fit TRBD2. Per the germline V gene, CDR1 is SGHDT and CDR2 is YYEEEE. V lost 4 bases and J lost 3; bases outside the gene matches: 1. The CDR3 spans 13 residues. The CDR3 region has the DNA TGTGCCAGCAGCGGGACTAGAACAGATACGCAGTATTTT. It is translated as CASSGTRTDTQYF.

J is TRBJ1-2 and V is TRBV6-5; TRBD1 aligns across 8 bases. From germline, CDR1 is MNHEY and CDR2 SVGAGI. The V segment lost 5 bases and the J segment 6 bases; nucleotides outside the gene matches: 2. The CDR3 runs 12 residues. CDR3 sequence (DNA): TGTGCCAGCAGTCTGACAGGGGATGGCTACACCTTC. Translated: CASSLTGDGYTF.

This chain links TRBV12-5 with TRBJ2-7; 9 nucleotides agree with TRBD1. The germline CDR1 and CDR2 sequences are LGHNT and FRNRAP. The J segment lost 3 bases and the V segment lost 3 bases, leaving 9 bases of the junction unmatched. CDR3 length equals 16 residues. This chain's CDR3 is CASGLVSGTGFYEQYF. CDR3 nucleotides: TGTGCTAGTGGTTTAGTTTCCGGGACAGGGTTCTACGAGCAGTACTTC. Supplemented by reference TRBV12-5 and TRBJ2-7, the full variable domain reads DARVTQTPRHKVTEMGQEVTMRCQPILGHNTVFWYRQTMMQGLELLAYFRNRAPLDDSGMPKDRFSAEMPDATLATLKIQPSEPRDSAVYFCASGLVSGTGFYEQYFGPGTRLTVT.

V gene TRBV5-4 combines with J gene TRBJ1-3; no firm D call. Trimming took 2 bases from V and 0 from J, leaving 6 bases between them. The CDR3 loop spans 14 amino acids. Germline CDR1 and CDR2: SGHNT and YYREEE (reference sequence). CDR3 amino acids: CASSFSDSGNTIYF. CDR3 in DNA: TGTGCCAGCAGCTTCTCAGACTCTGGAAACACCATATATTTT.

This clone has just a few counts. CDR3 nucleotide sequence: TGTGCCAGCCATAGGGGGAACACTGAAGCTTTCTTT. This codes for CASHRGNTEAFF. The rearrangement links TRBV14 to TRBJ1-1; tentative D call: TRBD1 (5 bases). Germline assignment: CDR1 SGHDN and CDR2 FVKESK. This CDR3 region has 12 residues. The V end lost 8 bases, the J end lost 1 base, and 8 bases lay between the germline ends. The full variable domain, with the rest looked up from reference TRBV14 and TRBJ1-1, is EAGVTQFPSHSVIEKGQTVTLRCDPISGHDNLYWYRRVMGKEIKFLLHFVKESKQDESGMPNNRFLAERTGGTYSTLKVQPAELEDSGVYFCASHRGNTEAFFGQGTRLTVV.

The chain carries TRBV12-5 and TRBJ1-2; 7 bases are shared with TRBD1. Germline values: CDR1 LGHNT, CDR2 FRNRAP. The CDR3 is made up of 14 amino acids. Trimming cost V 0 bases and J 7 bases; bases outside gene matches: 5. The CDR3 here is CASGLVEGAGGYTF. In DNA, the CDR3 is TGTGCTAGTGGTTTGGTAGAGGGGGCGGGTGGCTACACCTTC.

This sequence joins TRBV10-3 and TRBJ2-2; TRBD2 aligns across 11 bases. Germline CDR1 ENHRY, CDR2 SYGVKD. The CDR3 has 17 amino acids. Trimming removed 5 bases from V and 0 bases from J; junction bases left unmatched: 5. The CDR3 DNA reads TGTGCCATCAGTAAACTAGCGGGAGCTACGAACACCGGGGAGCTGTTTTTT. Translated: CAISKLAGATNTGELFF.

This rearrangement joins TRBV19 to TRBJ1-1, with TRBD1 identical over 7 bases. The CDR3 runs 14 residues. CDR1 is LNHDA, CDR2 SQIVND, per germline (reference sequence). V lost 3 bases, J lost 1 base, and 2 bases stayed unmatched. CDR3 DNA: TGTGCCAGTAGTATTCGGACAGGGAACACTGAAGCTTTCTTT. This sequence encodes CASSIRTGNTEAFF.

The chain has TRBV30 and TRBJ2-1; 7 nucleotides line up with TRBD1. The CDR3 consists of 13 residues. With 2 bases clipped from V and 7 bases from J, the junction kept 5 bases outside the gene matches. Germline V gene sequence: CDR1 GTSNPN, CDR2 SVGIG (reference sequence). This CDR3 is CAWSYNRGNEQFF. CDR3 in DNA: TGTGCCTGGAGTTATAACAGGGGAAATGAGCAGTTCTTC.

The gene calls are TRBV2 and TRBJ1-1; possibly TRBD1 for D (6 bases). The germline V gene encodes CDR1 SNHLY and CDR2 FYNNEI. The length of the CDR3 is 17 residues. V was cut by 6 bases and J by 0 bases, with 20 bases left in between. CDR3 nucleotides: TGTGCCAGCAGGAGGACAGTGGATATATCGGTGAACACTGAAGCTTTCTTT. As protein: CASRRTVDISVNTEAFF. The entire variable domain, with the rest obtained from reference TRBV2 and TRBJ1-1, is as follows: EPEVTQTPSHQVTQMGQEVILRCVPISNHLYFYWYRQILGQKVEFLVSFYNNEISEKSEIFDDQFSVERPDGSNFTLKIRSTKLEDSAMYFCASRRTVDISVNTEAFFGQGTRLTVV.

The chain employs TRBV7-9 and TRBJ1-2; 7 bases fit TRBD1. Germline V gives CDR1 SEHNR, CDR2 FQNEAQ (reference sequence). The CDR3 has 18 amino acids. Trimming cost V 5 bases and J 0 bases; bases outside gene matches: 15. DNA for the CDR3: TGTGCCAGCAGCCCCACGCCGGGACAGAAGTTAGCTAACTATGGCTACACCTTC. It encodes CASSPTPGQKLANYGYTF. Looking up the rest from reference TRBV7-9 and TRBJ1-2 gives the full variable domain: DTGVSQNPRHKITKRGQNVTFRCDPISEHNRLYWYRQTLGQGPEFLTYFQNEAQLEKSRLLSDRFSAERPKGSFSTLEIQRTEQGDSAMYLCASSPTPGQKLANYGYTFGSGTRLTVV.

This chain connects TRBV7-6 to TRBJ2-7; possibly TRBD2 for D (5 bases). V was cut by 9 bases and J by 5 bases, with 26 bases left in between. The CDR3 length is 16 residues. Germline-derived CDR1 and CDR2 are SGHVS and FNYEAQ. The CDR3 here is CARNLKRSAGRDEQYF. The CDR3 nucleotides are TGTGCCAGAAACCTTAAGAGGTCGGCGGGCCGAGACGAGCAGTACTTC.

V gene TRBV11-2 combines with J gene TRBJ2-7, with 8 bases lining up with TRBD1. The CDR3 runs to 16 residues. Germline CDR1 and CDR2: SGHAT and FQNNGV. J lost 0 bases, V lost 5 bases, and 9 bases had no gene match. This CDR3 reads CASSVQPGTGSYEQYF. CDR3 nucleotides: TGTGCCAGCAGCGTCCAACCAGGGACAGGCTCCTACGAGCAGTACTTC.

The chain is built from TRBV9 and TRBJ2-1, with 9 bases identical to TRBD2. This CDR3 is built from 16 residues. Losses at the gene ends were 0 bases for V and 5 bases for J; bases not matched to a gene: 6. In germline, CDR1 is SGDLS, CDR2 YYNGEE. The chain's CDR3 is CASSVGLAGTHNEQFF. The CDR3 DNA reads as TGTGCCAGCAGCGTAGGCCTAGCGGGAACCCACAATGAGCAGTTCTTC.

The chain links TRBV7-2 to TRBJ1-1, with 8 nucleotides matching TRBD1. J was trimmed by 8 bases and V by 5 bases; bases with no gene match: 7. The CDR3 contains 13 residues. Germline V gene lookup returns CDR1 SGHTA and CDR2 FQGNSA. The CDR3 DNA is TGTGCCAGCAGCGTACTCCAGGGGGCGGAAGCTTTCTTT. Protein sequence: CASSVLQGAEAFF.

V is TRBV27 and J is TRBJ1-5; possible D gene TRBD1, 6 bases. Germline CDR1 reads MNHEY; CDR2 reads SMNVEV (reference sequence). The CDR3 has 14 residues. The ends were cut back, 6 bases at V and 3 bases at J, with 12 bases in the middle. The CDR3 here is CASSPGGANQPQHF. CDR3 DNA sequence: TGTGCCAGCAGCCCGGGGGGGGCCAATCAGCCCCAGCATTTT.

The chain is built from TRBV2 and TRBJ1-6; D is ambiguous. The CDR3 is made up of 16 amino acids. CDR1 is SNHLY and CDR2 is FYNNEI in the germline V gene. Trimming took 4 bases from V and 0 from J, leaving 10 bases between them. The CDR3 sequence is CASSAGKSSYNSPLHF. In DNA form, the CDR3 reads TGTGCCAGCAGTGCCGGGAAAAGCTCCTATAATTCACCCCTCCACTTT.

The gene calls are TRBV5-6 and TRBJ2-7, with D tentatively TRBD2 (6 bases). The CDR3 contains 12 residues. Germline assignment: CDR1 SGHDT and CDR2 YYEEEE. Between the trimmed V and J ends, which lost 2 bases and 7 bases, there was a span of 10 bases. Here the CDR3 DNA reads TGTGCCAGCAGCTTAACTAGCTCGGAGCAGTACTTC. Protein sequence: CASSLTSSEQYF.

This chain links TRBV13 with TRBJ1-1; D unresolved. Germline CDR1 and CDR2: PRHDT and FYEKMQ (reference sequence). This CDR3 is built from 14 residues. Trimming removed 4 bases at V and 4 bases at J, with 13 bases between. The CDR3 region has the DNA TGTGCCAGCAGCTCCACATCTGGGAGCACTGAAGCTTTCTTT. As protein: CASSSTSGSTEAFF.

V and J are TRBV11-3 and TRBJ2-2; perhaps TRBD1 as D (6 bases). The V gene's germline CDR1 is SGHNT and CDR2 YENEEA. The CDR3 extends over 15 amino acids. Trimming stripped 1 base from V and 1 base from J, with 7 bases between. The CDR3 DNA follows: TGTGCCAGCAGCTTAGGGACAGTGAACACCGGGGAGCTGTTTTTT. Its translation is CASSLGTVNTGELFF.

The chain combines TRBV7-8 with TRBJ1-5; D call uncertain. CDR1 and CDR2 (germline): SGHVS, FQNEAQ. The CDR3 spans 16 residues. V was shortened by 1 base and J by 1 base, with 11 bases between the two germline ends. CDR3 DNA sequence: TGTGCCAGCAGCTTAGTGACAACTCTCAGCAATCAGCCCCAGCATTTT. Encoded protein: CASSLVTTLSNQPQHF.

J is TRBJ2-3 and V is TRBV7-9; 7 bases line up with TRBD2. The V gene end was trimmed by 1 base and the J gene end by 2 bases; junction bases not matched to a gene: 9. This CDR3 region has 17 residues. Germline V lookup: CDR1 SEHNR, CDR2 FQNEAQ (reference sequence). CDR3 loop: CASSLVWGDYLTDTQYF. The CDR3 bases are TGTGCCAGCAGCTTAGTGTGGGGGGACTACCTCACAGATACGCAGTATTTT.

V usage is TRBV19 and J usage is TRBJ2-7; 8 bases map to TRBD1. V was clipped by 5 bases and J by 6 bases; unmatched bases: 6. The CDR3 runs 13 residues. From germline, CDR1 is LNHDA and CDR2 SQIVND (reference sequence). The CDR3 nucleotides read TGTGCCAGTAGTGTAGGGACAGGCGCCGAGCAGTACTTC. Its protein is CASSVGTGAEQYF.

The gene calls are TRBV29-1 and TRBJ2-5, with 7 bases that match TRBD1. The CDR3 runs 12 residues. Germline V gives CDR1 SQVTM, CDR2 ANQGSEA. The V gene end was trimmed by 8 bases and the J gene end by 5 bases; junction bases not matched to a gene: 8. CDR3 in DNA: TGCAGCAATCAGGGGGTGGGTGAGACCCAGTACTTC. This encodes CSNQGVGETQYF.

The chain joins TRBV5-1 to TRBJ2-5; tentatively, D is TRBD2 (5 bases). Germline V gene sequence: CDR1 SGHRS, CDR2 YFSETQ. The CDR3 has 13 residues. V dropped 4 bases and J dropped 1 base, with 8 bases sitting between them. CDR3 coding DNA: TGCGCCAGCAGCACCGGGGTCCAAGAGACCCAGTACTTC. This codes for CASSTGVQETQYF.

This chain joins TRBV6-1 and TRBJ2-3; 14 bases align to TRBD2. This CDR3 is 15 amino acids long. Germline assignment: CDR1 MNHNS and CDR2 SASEGT. J was trimmed by 7 bases and V by 5 bases; bases with no gene match: 5. Here the CDR3 DNA reads TGTGCCAGCAGTCTCCGGACTAGCGGGGGGTATACGCAGTATTTT. Residues: CASSLRTSGGYTQYF.

V usage is TRBV5-1 and J usage is TRBJ2-1, with 9 nucleotides matching TRBD1. This CDR3 has 17 amino acids. From germline, CDR1 is SGHRS and CDR2 YFSETQ. J lost 3 bases, V lost 0 bases, and 7 bases had no gene match. CDR3 residues: CASSLGAPGQGYNEQFF. The CDR3 coding sequence is TGCGCCAGCAGCTTGGGGGCCCCGGGACAGGGCTACAATGAGCAGTTCTTC.

J is TRBJ1-2 and V is TRBV30, with D perhaps matching TRBD1 (5 bases). This CDR3 spans 14 amino acids. Germline loops: CDR1 GTSNPN, CDR2 SVGIG (reference sequence). Trimming removed 3 bases from V and 3 bases from J, with 14 bases in between. The CDR3 loop is CAWSEKGPYYGYTF. For the CDR3, the DNA is TGTGCCTGGAGCGAGAAGGGGCCATACTATGGCTACACCTTC.

V and J are TRBV5-1 and TRBJ2-5, with TRBD2 matching 9 bases. The closer fit of TRBJ2-7 to the DNA end suggests the J call may be wrong. Germline lookup yields CDR1 SGHRS and CDR2 YFSETQ. The CDR3 covers 17 residues. The CDR3 DNA reads TGCGCCAGCAGCTTGGCGGGACTAGCTCCACCGGGGGACGAGCAGTACTTC. Amino acid sequence: CASSLAGLAPPGDEQYF.